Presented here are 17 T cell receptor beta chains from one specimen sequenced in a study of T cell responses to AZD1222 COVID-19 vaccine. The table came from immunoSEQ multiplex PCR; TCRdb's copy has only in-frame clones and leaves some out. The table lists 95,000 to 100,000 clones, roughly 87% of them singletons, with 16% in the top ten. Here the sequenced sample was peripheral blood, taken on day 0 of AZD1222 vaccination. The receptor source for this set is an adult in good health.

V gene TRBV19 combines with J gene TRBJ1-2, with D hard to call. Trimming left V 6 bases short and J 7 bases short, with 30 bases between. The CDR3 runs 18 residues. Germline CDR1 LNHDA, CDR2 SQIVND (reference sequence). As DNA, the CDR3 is TGTGCCAGTAGATGGGATTTAATGGGAACCCTTAAGGAGAGTGGCTACACCTTC. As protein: CASRWDLMGTLKESGYTF.

CDR3 in amino acids: CASSQDLWSEQYF. CDR3 nucleotides: TGTGCCAGCAGCCAAGATTTATGGTCCGAGCAGTACTTC. The chain couples TRBV14 to TRBJ2-7; D is unclear. The germline gives CDR1 SGHDN, CDR2 FVKESK. The CDR3 has 13 amino acids. Trimming cost V 0 bases and J 6 bases, with 9 bases left between them.

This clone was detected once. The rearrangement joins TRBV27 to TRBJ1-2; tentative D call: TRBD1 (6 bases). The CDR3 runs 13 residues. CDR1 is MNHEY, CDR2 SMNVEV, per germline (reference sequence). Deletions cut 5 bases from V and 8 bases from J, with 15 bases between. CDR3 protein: CASSPRPGGGYTF. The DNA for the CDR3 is TGTGCCAGCAGTCCAAGACCTGGGGGCGGCTACACCTTC.

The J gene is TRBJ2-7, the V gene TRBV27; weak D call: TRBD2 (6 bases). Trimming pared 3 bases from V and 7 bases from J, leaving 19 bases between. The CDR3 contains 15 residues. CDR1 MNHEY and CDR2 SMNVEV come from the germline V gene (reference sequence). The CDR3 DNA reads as TGTGCCAGCAGTTTTAACCCTGGGACTTTGTTGGAGCAGTACTTC. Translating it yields CASSFNPGTLLEQYF.

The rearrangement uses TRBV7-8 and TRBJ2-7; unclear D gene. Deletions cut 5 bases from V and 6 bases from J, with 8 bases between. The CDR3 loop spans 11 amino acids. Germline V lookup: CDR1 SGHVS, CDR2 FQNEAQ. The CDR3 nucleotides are TGTGCCAGCAGCCTCGTATCCGAGCAGTACTTC. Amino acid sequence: CASSLVSEQYF. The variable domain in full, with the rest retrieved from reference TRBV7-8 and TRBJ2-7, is GAGVSQSPRYKVAKRGQDVALRCDPISGHVSLFWYQQALGQGPEFLTYFQNEAQLDKSGLPSDRFFAERPEGSVSTLKIQRTQQEDSAVYLCASSLVSEQYFGPGTRLTVT.

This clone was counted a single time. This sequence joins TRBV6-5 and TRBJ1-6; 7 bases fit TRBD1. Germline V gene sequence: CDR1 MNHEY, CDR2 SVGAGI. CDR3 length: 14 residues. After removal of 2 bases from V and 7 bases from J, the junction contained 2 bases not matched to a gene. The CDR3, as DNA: TGTGCCAGCAGTTACACGACAGGGAATTCACCCCTCCACTTT. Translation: CASSYTTGNSPLHF.

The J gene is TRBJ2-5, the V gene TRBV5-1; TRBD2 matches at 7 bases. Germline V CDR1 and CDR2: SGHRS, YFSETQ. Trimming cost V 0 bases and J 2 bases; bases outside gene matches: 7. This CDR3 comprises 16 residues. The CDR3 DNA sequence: TGCGCCAGCAGCTTGGTGTTTGAACTAGCGCAAGAGACCCAGTACTTC. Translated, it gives CASSLVFELAQETQYF.

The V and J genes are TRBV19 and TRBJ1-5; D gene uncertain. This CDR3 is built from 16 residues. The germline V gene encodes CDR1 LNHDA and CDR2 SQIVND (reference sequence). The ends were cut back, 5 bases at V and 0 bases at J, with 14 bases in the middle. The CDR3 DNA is TGTGCCAGTAGTTCAAGATCCTGGTATAGCAATCAGCCCCAGCATTTT. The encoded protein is CASSSRSWYSNQPQHF.

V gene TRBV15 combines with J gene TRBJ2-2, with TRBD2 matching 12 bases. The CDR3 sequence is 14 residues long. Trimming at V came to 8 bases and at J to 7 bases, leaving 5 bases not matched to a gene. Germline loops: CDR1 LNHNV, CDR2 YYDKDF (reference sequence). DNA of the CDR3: TGTGCCACCTCGACTAGCGGGAGTAACGGGGAGCTGTTTTTT. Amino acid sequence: CATSTSGSNGELFF.

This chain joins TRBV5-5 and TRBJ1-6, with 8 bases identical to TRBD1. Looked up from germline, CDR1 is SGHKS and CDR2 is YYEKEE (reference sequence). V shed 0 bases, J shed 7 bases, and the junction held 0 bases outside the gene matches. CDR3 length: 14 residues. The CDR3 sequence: CASSLGQGNSPLHF. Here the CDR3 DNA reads TGTGCCAGCAGCTTGGGACAGGGGAATTCACCCCTCCACTTT.

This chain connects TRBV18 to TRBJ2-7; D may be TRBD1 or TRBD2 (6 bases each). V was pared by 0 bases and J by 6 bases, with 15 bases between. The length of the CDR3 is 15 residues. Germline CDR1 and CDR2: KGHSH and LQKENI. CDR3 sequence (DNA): TGTGCCAGCTCACCACCGATGGAGGGGGGCGGCGAGCAGTACTTC. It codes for CASSPPMEGGGEQYF.

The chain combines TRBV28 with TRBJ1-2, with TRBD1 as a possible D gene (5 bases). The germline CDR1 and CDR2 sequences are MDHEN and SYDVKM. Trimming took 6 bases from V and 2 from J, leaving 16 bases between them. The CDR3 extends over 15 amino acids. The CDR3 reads CASRDSGPLNYGYTF. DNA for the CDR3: TGTGCCAGCAGGGATTCGGGACCTCTGAACTATGGCTACACCTTC.

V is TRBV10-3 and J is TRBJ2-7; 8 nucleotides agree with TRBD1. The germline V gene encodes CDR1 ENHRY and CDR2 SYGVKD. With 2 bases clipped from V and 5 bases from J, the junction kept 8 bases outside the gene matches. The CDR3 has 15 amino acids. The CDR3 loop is CAISEGGQGVDEQYF. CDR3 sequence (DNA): TGTGCCATCAGTGAGGGAGGACAGGGAGTCGACGAGCAGTACTTC.

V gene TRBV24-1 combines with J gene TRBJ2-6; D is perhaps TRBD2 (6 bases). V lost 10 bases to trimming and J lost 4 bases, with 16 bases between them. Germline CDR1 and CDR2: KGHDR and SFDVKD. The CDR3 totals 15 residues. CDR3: CATSGHTGGANVLTF. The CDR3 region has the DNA TGTGCCACTAGCGGCCACACTGGCGGGGCCAACGTCCTGACTTTC.

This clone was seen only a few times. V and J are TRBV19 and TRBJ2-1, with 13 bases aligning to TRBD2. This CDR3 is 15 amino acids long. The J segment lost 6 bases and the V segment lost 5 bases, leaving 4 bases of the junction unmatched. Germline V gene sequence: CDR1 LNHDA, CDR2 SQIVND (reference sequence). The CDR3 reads CASSVGLAGVNEQFF. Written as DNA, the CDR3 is TGTGCCAGTAGTGTCGGACTAGCGGGAGTCAATGAGCAGTTCTTC. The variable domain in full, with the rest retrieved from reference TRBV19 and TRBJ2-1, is DGGITQSPKYLFRKEGQNVTLSCEQNLNHDAMYWYRQDPGQGLRLIYYSQIVNDFQKGDIAEGYSVSREKKESFPLTVTSAQKNPTAFYLCASSVGLAGVNEQFFGPGTRLTVL.

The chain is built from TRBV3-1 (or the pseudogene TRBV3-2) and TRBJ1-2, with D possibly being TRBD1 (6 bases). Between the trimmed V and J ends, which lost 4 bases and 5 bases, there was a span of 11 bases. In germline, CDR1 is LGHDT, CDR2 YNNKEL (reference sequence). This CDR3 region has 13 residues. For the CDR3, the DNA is TGTGCCAGCAGCCGAGGCCAGGGGTATGGCTACACCTTC. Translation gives CASSRGQGYGYTF.

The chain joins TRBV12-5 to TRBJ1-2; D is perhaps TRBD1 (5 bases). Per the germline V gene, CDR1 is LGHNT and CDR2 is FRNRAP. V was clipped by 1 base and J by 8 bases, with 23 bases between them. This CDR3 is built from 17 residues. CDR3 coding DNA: TGTGCTAGTGGTTTGGCCACTGGGGGTCCCACCTTTCGAGGCTACACCTTC. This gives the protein CASGLATGGPTFRGYTF. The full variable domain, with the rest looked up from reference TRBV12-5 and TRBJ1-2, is DARVTQTPRHKVTEMGQEVTMRCQPILGHNTVFWYRQTMMQGLELLAYFRNRAPLDDSGMPKDRFSAEMPDATLATLKIQPSEPRDSAVYFCASGLATGGPTFRGYTFGSGTRLTVV.